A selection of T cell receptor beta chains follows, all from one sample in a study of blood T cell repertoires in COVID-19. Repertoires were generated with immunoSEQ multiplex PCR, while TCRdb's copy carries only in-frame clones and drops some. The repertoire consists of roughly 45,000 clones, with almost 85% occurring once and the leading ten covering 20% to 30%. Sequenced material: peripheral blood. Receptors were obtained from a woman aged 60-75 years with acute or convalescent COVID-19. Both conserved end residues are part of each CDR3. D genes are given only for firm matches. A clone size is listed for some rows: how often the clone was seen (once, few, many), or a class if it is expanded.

CDR3 DNA: TGCGCCAGCAGCTTTAGCGGGGGGGCGGGAAATGAGCAGTTCTTC
CDR3 protein: CASSFSGGAGNEQFF
clone size: .
V gene: TRBV5-1
CDR3 length: 15
J gene: TRBJ2-1
D gene: TRBD2

CDR3 DNA: TGTGCCAGCAGTGAATCCCTCGCGGACACCGGGGAGCTGTTTTTT
CDR3 protein: CASSESLADTGELFF
clone size: .
V gene: TRBV6-4
CDR3 length: 15
J gene: TRBJ2-2
D gene: .

CDR3 DNA: TGCGCCAGCAGCCAAGATTTATCCTACAATGAGCAGTTCTTC
CDR3 protein: CASSQDLSYNEQFF
clone size: .
V gene: TRBV4-1
CDR3 length: 14
J gene: TRBJ2-1
D gene: .

CDR3 DNA: TGTGCCAGCAGCTTAGGACAGGGGGGGACTGAGCAGTTCTTC
CDR3 protein: CASSLGQGGTEQFF
clone size: .
V gene: TRBV5-4
CDR3 length: 14
J gene: TRBJ2-1
D gene: TRBD1

CDR3 DNA: TGTGCCAGCAGTTTTAGAGGGAGGGGGTCCGAGCAGTACTTC
CDR3 protein: CASSFRGRGSEQYF
clone size: once
V gene: TRBV27
CDR3 length: 14
J gene: TRBJ2-7
D gene: .

CDR3 DNA: TGCGCCAGCAGCTTGGTTGGAGGCGAGCAGTACTTC
CDR3 protein: CASSLVGGEQYF
clone size: .
V gene: TRBV5-1
CDR3 length: 12
J gene: TRBJ2-7
D gene: .

CDR3 DNA: TGCGCCAGCAGTGAAGGGGATCGCACGCAGTATTTT
CDR3 protein: CASSEGDRTQYF
clone size: .
V gene: TRBV10-1
CDR3 length: 12
J gene: TRBJ2-3
D gene: .

CDR3 DNA: TGTGCCAGCTTCCCCCTAGCGGGGAACCATACGCAGTATTTT
CDR3 protein: CASFPLAGNHTQYF
clone size: .
V gene: TRBV27
CDR3 length: 14
J gene: TRBJ2-3
D gene: TRBD2

CDR3 DNA: TGTGCCAGCAGTTTGACAGGGGTCTACGAGCAGTACTTC
CDR3 protein: CASSLTGVYEQYF
clone size: .
V gene: TRBV6-5
CDR3 length: 13
J gene: TRBJ2-7
D gene: TRBD1

CDR3 DNA: TGTGCCAGCGGACTAGCGGCAACAGAGACCCAGTACTTC
CDR3 protein: CASGLAATETQYF
clone size: .
V gene: TRBV28
CDR3 length: 13
J gene: TRBJ2-5
D gene: TRBD2

CDR3 DNA: TGTGCCTGGAGTGTACCGATGACAGGGCCGATAAAGACCCAGTACTTC
CDR3 protein: CAWSVPMTGPIKTQYF
clone size: .
V gene: TRBV30
CDR3 length: 16
J gene: TRBJ2-5
D gene: TRBD1

CDR3 DNA: TGTGCCATCAAAGACAGGGCGGAGGCTGAAGCTTTCTTT
CDR3 protein: CAIKDRAEAEAFF
clone size: .
V gene: TRBV10-3
CDR3 length: 13
J gene: TRBJ1-1
D gene: TRBD1

CDR3 DNA: TGTGCCTGGAGTCCACTATCTTCCCTCCCCGTCTACACCTTC
CDR3 protein: CAWSPLSSLPVYTF
clone size: .
V gene: TRBV30
CDR3 length: 14
J gene: TRBJ1-2
D gene: .

CDR3 DNA: TGTGCCAGCAGCCCGGACTTCTCCTCCTACAATGAGCAGTTCTTC
CDR3 protein: CASSPDFSSYNEQFF
clone size: .
V gene: TRBV3-1/TRBV3-2
CDR3 length: 15
J gene: TRBJ2-1
D gene: .

CDR3 DNA: TGTGCCAGCAGCCACCTAGACAGACCTAACAATGAGCAGTTCTTC
CDR3 protein: CASSHLDRPNNEQFF
clone size: few
V gene: TRBV11-1
CDR3 length: 15
J gene: TRBJ2-1
D gene: .

CDR3 DNA: TGCGCCAGCAGCCGCTTCAGGGTTGGCTATGGCTACACCTTC
CDR3 protein: CASSRFRVGYGYTF
clone size: .
V gene: TRBV4-3
CDR3 length: 14
J gene: TRBJ1-2
D gene: .

CDR3 DNA: TGTGCCAGTAGTATAGACATTAAAAACATTCAGTACTTC
CDR3 protein: CASSIDIKNIQYF
clone size: once
V gene: TRBV19
CDR3 length: 13
J gene: TRBJ2-4
D gene: .

CDR3 DNA: TGCAGCGTTGAATCCGGGAGGACTGAAGCTTTCTTT
CDR3 protein: CSVESGRTEAFF
clone size: .
V gene: TRBV29-1
CDR3 length: 12
J gene: TRBJ1-1
D gene: .

CDR3 DNA: TGCGCCAGCAGCTTCTCCGGGACAGGGGCCGTTAATTCACCCCTCCACTTT
CDR3 protein: CASSFSGTGAVNSPLHF
clone size: .
V gene: TRBV5-1
CDR3 length: 17
J gene: TRBJ1-6
D gene: TRBD1

CDR3 DNA: TGTGCCAGCAGCTTAGCTGGACAAGTAACCGACTATGGCTACACCTTC
CDR3 protein: CASSLAGQVTDYGYTF
clone size: .
V gene: TRBV13
CDR3 length: 16
J gene: TRBJ1-2
D gene: .

CDR3 DNA: TGTGCCAGCAGCTTCCGGACAGGGGATTCTGGAAACACCATATATTTT
CDR3 protein: CASSFRTGDSGNTIYF
clone size: .
V gene: TRBV13
CDR3 length: 16
J gene: TRBJ1-3
D gene: TRBD1

CDR3 DNA: TGCAGCGTCCGGGAAGGAGGCGAGCAGTACTTC
CDR3 protein: CSVREGGEQYF
clone size: .
V gene: TRBV29-1
CDR3 length: 11
J gene: TRBJ2-7
D gene: .

CDR3 DNA: TGTGCCAGCAGCCAAGAGAGGACTGGGGTTGAAGCTTTCTTT
CDR3 protein: CASSQERTGVEAFF
clone size: .
V gene: TRBV3-1/TRBV3-2
CDR3 length: 14
J gene: TRBJ1-1
D gene: .

CDR3 DNA: TGTGCCAGCACCCTAAATATGAACTATGGCTACACCTTC
CDR3 protein: CASTLNMNYGYTF
clone size: .
V gene: TRBV5-6
CDR3 length: 13
J gene: TRBJ1-2
D gene: .

CDR3 DNA: TGTGCCAGCAGTCTAGCGGGGGGATTTGTTACGCAGTATTTT
CDR3 protein: CASSLAGGFVTQYF
clone size: .
V gene: TRBV5-4
CDR3 length: 14
J gene: TRBJ2-3
D gene: TRBD2

CDR3 DNA: TGTGCCAGCAGTGGGGACAGGAACTACAATGAGCAGTTCTTC
CDR3 protein: CASSGDRNYNEQFF
clone size: .
V gene: TRBV25-1
CDR3 length: 14
J gene: TRBJ2-1
D gene: TRBD1

CDR3 DNA: TGTGCCAGCAGTTCCCGGACAGCCCCCTATGGCTACACCTTC
CDR3 protein: CASSSRTAPYGYTF
clone size: .
V gene: TRBV6-5
CDR3 length: 14
J gene: TRBJ1-2
D gene: .

CDR3 DNA: TGTGCCAGCAGTGACTTCGAACAGGCCTATCACTACGAGCAGTACTTC
CDR3 protein: CASSDFEQAYHYEQYF
clone size: .
V gene: TRBV6-4
CDR3 length: 16
J gene: TRBJ2-7
D gene: .

CDR3 DNA: TGCGCCAGCAGCTTGGGCGGGGGAAACTCCTACGAGCAGTACTTC
CDR3 protein: CASSLGGGNSYEQYF
clone size: .
V gene: TRBV5-1
CDR3 length: 15
J gene: TRBJ2-7
D gene: TRBD2

CDR3 DNA: TGTGCCACCCTGTATTCCCAGGGCAATGAGCAGTTCTTC
CDR3 protein: CATLYSQGNEQFF
clone size: .
V gene: TRBV19
CDR3 length: 13
J gene: TRBJ2-1
D gene: .